This TCR beta chain was recovered during a study of blood T cell repertoires in COVID-19. Study context: Material from acute and convalescent COVID-19 was sourced from the United States, Italy and Spain.

Germline V gene data show CDR1 as LGHNA and CDR2 as YSLEER. V was shortened by 1 base and J by 4 bases, with 7 bases between the two germline ends. The length of the CDR3 is 13 residues. The data were produced by immunoSEQ multiplex PCR, yet TCRdb's version contains in-frame clones alone and is incomplete. The sample consists of about 180,000 clones, approximately 88% of them appearing once. This TCR was recovered from a woman aged 60 to 75 with acute or convalescent COVID-19. V is TRBV4-3 and J is TRBJ1-1, with a weak D call TRBD1 (5 bases). Source material: peripheral blood. The CDR3 spells CASSQGGATEAFF. The CDR3 DNA reads as TGCGCCAGCAGCCAAGGCGGGGCCACTGAAGCTTTCTTT.